This entry concerns a single T cell receptor (beta chain). Study processing details: Reference gene primer amplification in the assay estimated nucleated cell counts. Sequenced by immunoSEQ multiplex PCR; TCRdb stores in-frame clones only, minus some. For V, J and clone size, that table is used; D and trimming come from the DNA. The table lists about 240,000 clones, around 84% of them singletons, with approximately 3.5% in the top ten. The data stem from a study of blood T cell repertoires in COVID-19. As for the study in general: Specimens from acute and convalescent COVID-19 originated in the United States, Italy and Spain. The analysed material was cDNA or gDNA that came from T cells, B-cell-depleted T cells, or PBMCs.

Trimming left V 5 bases short and J 2 bases short, with 7 bases between. The germline V gene encodes CDR1 SGHRS and CDR2 YFSETQ. There are 12 residues in the CDR3. Sequenced material: peripheral blood. V usage is TRBV5-1 and J usage is TRBJ1-2; no definite D call. The clonotype originates from a woman in her late teens or twenties with acute or convalescent COVID-19. This CDR3 reads CASREGNYGYTF. The DNA for the CDR3 is TGCGCCAGCAGGGAGGGAAACTATGGCTACACCTTC.